Listed below are T cell receptor beta chains from one sample, sequenced in a study of monozygotic twins with inflammatory bowel disease. No DNA is given; TCRdb re-called the 5' RACE reads and lists each CDR3 protein once. This sample lists around 200,000 distinct CDR3 sequences; its ten largest clones have less than 2%. Sequencing was performed on blood. The receptors here all came from a human donor with ulcerative colitis or Crohn's disease, or a healthy co-twin of an affected twin (not recorded which). The CDR3 runs from the conserved cysteine through the conserved F or W.

V gene,J gene,CDR3 length,CDR3 protein
TRBV6-5,TRBJ2-1,16,CASSYLGTSGNNEQFF
TRBV7-3,TRBJ2-2,16,CASSLNTPANTGELFF
TRBV12-5,TRBJ2-3,14,CASGRGELTDTQYF
TRBV9,TRBJ1-1,11,CASSPQGIPFF
TRBV7-3,TRBJ1-1,15,CASSLDRASNTEAFF
TRBV7-9,TRBJ1-1,14,CASSRRAANTEAFF
TRBV27,TRBJ1-4,18,CASRPPRQGKWPNEKLFF
TRBV20-1,TRBJ2-5,12,CSARPSGGAEYF
TRBV11-2,TRBJ2-7,15,CASSLVGQGAYEQYF
TRBV7-9,TRBJ1-2,13,CASSLSWGYGYTF
TRBV5-1,TRBJ2-3,15,CASSLEGLGADTQYF
TRBV9,TRBJ1-2,12,CASSLGRTGYTF
TRBV5-1,TRBJ2-2,14,CASRKTGDTGELFF
TRBV20-1,TRBJ1-2,13,CSARAGLDYGYTF
TRBV6-4,TRBJ2-5,13,CASSVGTEETQYF
TRBV19,TRBJ1-5,13,CASTGQFDQPQHF
TRBV6-1,TRBJ2-3,18,CASIPDRGSPFWADTQYF
TRBV5-1,TRBJ2-4,13,CASSLNSAAIQYF